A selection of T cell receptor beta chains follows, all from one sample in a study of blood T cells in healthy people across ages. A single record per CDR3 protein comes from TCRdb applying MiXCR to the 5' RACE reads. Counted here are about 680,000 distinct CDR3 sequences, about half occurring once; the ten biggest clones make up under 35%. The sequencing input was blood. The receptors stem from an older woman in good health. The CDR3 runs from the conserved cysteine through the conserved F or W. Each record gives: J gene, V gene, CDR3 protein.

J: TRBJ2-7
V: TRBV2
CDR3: CASSGDRGEQYF

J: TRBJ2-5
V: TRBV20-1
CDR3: CSAAWTGVVGYF

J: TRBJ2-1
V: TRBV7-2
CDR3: CASSRTSGRYEQFF

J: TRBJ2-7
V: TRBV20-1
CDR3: CSAAGLASLYEQYF

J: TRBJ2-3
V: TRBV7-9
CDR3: CASYTGTSGSGTQYF

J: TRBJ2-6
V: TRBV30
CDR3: CAWGKTSGANVLTF

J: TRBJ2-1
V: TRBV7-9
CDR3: CASSFDRGSGGDEQFF

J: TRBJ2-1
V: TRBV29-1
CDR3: CSVEGYRALEQFF

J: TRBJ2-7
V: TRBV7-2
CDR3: CASSLKGGHEQYF

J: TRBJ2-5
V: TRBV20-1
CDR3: CSARATGAGETQYF

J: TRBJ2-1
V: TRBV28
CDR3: CASSLTGKGQFF

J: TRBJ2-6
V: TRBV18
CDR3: CASSRHPSGANVLTF

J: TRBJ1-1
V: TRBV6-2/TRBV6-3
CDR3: CASSHPTANTEAFF

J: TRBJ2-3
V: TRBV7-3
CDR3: CASSLSLSGDVADTQYF

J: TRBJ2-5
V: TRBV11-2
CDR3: CASSSRGYQETQYF

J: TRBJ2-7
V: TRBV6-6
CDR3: CASSYSAGQGDEQYF

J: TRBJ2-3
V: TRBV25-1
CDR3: CASSERGTSGIRTDTQYF

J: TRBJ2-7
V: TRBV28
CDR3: CATTTGYNEQYF

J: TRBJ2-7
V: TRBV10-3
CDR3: CAISVGQNSYEQYF

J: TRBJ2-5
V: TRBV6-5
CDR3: CASSRGQGWGRETQYF

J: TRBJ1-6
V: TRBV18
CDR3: CASSEGGRRNSPLHF

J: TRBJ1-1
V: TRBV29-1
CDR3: CSVAQGTEAFF

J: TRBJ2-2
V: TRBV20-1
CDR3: CSASRGSTGELFF

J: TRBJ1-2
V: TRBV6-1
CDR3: CASSEVGAGGYTF

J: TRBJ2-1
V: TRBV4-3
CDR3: CASSRLGTSMFHEQFF

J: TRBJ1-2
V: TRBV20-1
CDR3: CSANRDSVDGYTF

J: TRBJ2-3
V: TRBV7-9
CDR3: CASSLDTLQADTQYF

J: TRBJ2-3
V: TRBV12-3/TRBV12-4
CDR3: CASRKFRGSADVQYF

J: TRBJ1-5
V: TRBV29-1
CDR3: CSVGESMGPQHF

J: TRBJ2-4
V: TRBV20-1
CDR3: CSARDYRLAKNIQYF

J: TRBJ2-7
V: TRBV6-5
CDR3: CASSLTTESYEQYF

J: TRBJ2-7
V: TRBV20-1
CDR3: CSGLNYEQYF

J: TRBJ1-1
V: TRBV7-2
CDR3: CASSSRQQVEAFF

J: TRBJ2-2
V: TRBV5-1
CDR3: CASSVGWVTGELFF

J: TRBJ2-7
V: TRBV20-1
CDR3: CSARGEAGPYEQYF

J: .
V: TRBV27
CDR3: CASSLRGQAVQFF

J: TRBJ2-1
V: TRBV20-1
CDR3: CSARSVHSVGYNEQFF

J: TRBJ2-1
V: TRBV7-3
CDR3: CASSAGLAFNEQFF

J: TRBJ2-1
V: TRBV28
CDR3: CASRDSSGRNNEQFF

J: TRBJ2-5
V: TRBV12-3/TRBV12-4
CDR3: CASSSRGENQETQYF

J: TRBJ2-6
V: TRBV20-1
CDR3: CSARERPGSSGANVLTF

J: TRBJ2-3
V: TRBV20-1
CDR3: CSAGTSGRSLDTQYF

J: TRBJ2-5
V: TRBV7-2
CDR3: CASSLVPGGLGETQYF

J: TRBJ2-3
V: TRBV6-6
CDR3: CASSYSSSGRNTDTQYF

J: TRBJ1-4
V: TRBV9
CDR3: CASSVNSPGQGNEKLFF

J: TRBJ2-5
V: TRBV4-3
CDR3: CASSQDRGGLAGGPGLNEQYF

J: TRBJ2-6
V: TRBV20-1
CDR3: CSARDRQRSGANVLTF

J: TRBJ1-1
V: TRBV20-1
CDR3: CSATRDFTEAFF

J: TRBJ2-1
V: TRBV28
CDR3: CASSPPSVGFYNEQFF

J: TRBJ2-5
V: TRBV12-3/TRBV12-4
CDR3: CASSLKGTSGRLVPYNEQYF

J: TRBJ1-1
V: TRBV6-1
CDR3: CASTPVANTEAFF

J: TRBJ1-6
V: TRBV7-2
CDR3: CASSIRDNRSPLHF

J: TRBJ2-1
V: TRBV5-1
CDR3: CASSLGGLENEQFF

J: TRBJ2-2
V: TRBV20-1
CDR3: CSARVTSSTGELFF